A single sample is the source of the 5 T cell receptor beta chains below, sequenced in a study of OX40 agonist ivuxolimab in advanced cancers. The method was immunoSEQ multiplex PCR; TCRdb's version includes in-frame clones alone and lacks a portion of them. The table shows around 8,000 clones, with 90% occurring only once. The sample was CD4+ or CD8+ T cells sorted from blood, taken in a trial of the OX40 agonist ivuxolimab. The receptors here all came from an adult with an advanced solid tumor such as melanoma, head and neck, liver or kidney cancer.

This chain uses TRBV5-8 with TRBJ1-1, with 8 bases lining up with TRBD1. Germline loops: CDR1 SGHTS, CDR2 YDEGEE. V lost 4 bases to trimming and J lost 0 bases; unmatched junction nucleotides: 8. CDR3 length: 16 amino acids. As DNA, the CDR3 is TGTGCCAGCAGCCCCAGGGGGCAAGTCATGAACACTGAAGCTTTCTTT. Protein: CASSPRGQVMNTEAFF.

With respect to this clone: Mismatch with germline at one junction end may stem from a read error. V gene TRBV7-7 combines with J gene TRBJ2-2, with a tentative D call TRBD1 (6 bases). CDR3 length: 16 residues. Germline V gene lookup returns CDR1 SSHAT and CDR2 FNYEAQ (reference sequence). The CDR3: CASSPGVGSNTGELFF. The DNA for the CDR3 is TGTGCTAGCAGCCCAGGGGTAGGGTCGAACACCGGGGAGCTGTTTTTT. The full variable domain, rest sourced from reference TRBV7-7 and TRBJ2-2, is GAGVSQSPRYKVTKRGQDVTLRCDPISSHATLYWYQQALGQGPEFLTYFNYEAQPDKSGLPSDRFSAERPEGSISTLTIQRTEQRDSAMYRCASSPGVGSNTGELFFGEGSRLTVL.

V gene TRBV27 combines with J gene TRBJ1-1; tentative D call: TRBD1 (5 bases). The CDR3 runs to 16 residues. V lost 6 bases, J lost 5 bases, and 22 bases lay in between. Per the germline V gene, CDR1 is MNHEY and CDR2 is SMNVEV (reference sequence). The CDR3 loop is CASSRLRGSGLTEAFF. The CDR3 DNA reads as TGTGCCAGCAGCCGCCTGAGGGGTTCGGGTTTGACTGAAGCTTTCTTT.

This clone was seen only once. The chain combines TRBV28 with TRBJ2-5; D unresolved. The CDR3 spans 15 residues. V lost 1 base and J 2 bases, leaving 11 bases between the germline ends. The germline gives CDR1 MDHEN, CDR2 SYDVKM. Here the CDR3 DNA reads TGTGCCAGCAGTTTATTTCAAGGGATGCAAGAGACCCAGTACTTC. This codes for CASSLFQGMQETQYF.

The rearrangement links TRBV2 to TRBJ2-4; D is tentatively TRBD1 or TRBD2 (6 bases each). This CDR3 spans 13 amino acids. Germline lookup yields CDR1 SNHLY and CDR2 FYNNEI. Trimming shortened V by 4 bases and J by 5 bases, and 9 bases separated the two germline ends. This chain's CDR3 is CASSVRGQNIQYF. The CDR3 DNA follows: TGTGCCAGCAGTGTACGGGGGCAAAACATTCAGTACTTC.